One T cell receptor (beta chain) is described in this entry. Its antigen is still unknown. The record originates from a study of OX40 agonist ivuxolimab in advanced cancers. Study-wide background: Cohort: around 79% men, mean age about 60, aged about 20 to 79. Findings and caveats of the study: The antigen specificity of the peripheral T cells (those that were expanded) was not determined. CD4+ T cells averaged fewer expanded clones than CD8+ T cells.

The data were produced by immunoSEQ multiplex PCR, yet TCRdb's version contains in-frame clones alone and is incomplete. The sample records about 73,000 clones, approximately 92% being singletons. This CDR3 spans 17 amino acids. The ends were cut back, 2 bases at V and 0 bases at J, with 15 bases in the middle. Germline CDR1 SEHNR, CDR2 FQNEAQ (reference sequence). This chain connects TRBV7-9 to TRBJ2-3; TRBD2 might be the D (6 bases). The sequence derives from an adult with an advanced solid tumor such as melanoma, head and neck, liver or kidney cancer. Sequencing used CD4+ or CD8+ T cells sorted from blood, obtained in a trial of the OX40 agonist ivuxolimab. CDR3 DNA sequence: TGTGCCAGCAGCTTACCATCCATGGCGGGGAGCACAGATACGCAGTATTTT. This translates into CASSLPSMAGSTDTQYF.